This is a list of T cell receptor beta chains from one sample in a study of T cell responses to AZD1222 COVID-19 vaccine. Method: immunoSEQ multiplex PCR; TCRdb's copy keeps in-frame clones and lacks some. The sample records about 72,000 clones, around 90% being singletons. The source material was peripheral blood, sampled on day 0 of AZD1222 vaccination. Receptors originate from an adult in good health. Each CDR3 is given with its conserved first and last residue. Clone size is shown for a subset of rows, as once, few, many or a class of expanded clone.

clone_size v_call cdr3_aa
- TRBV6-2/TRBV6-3 CASSYSTSGSSYNEQFF
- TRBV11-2 CASTIYLATANTGELFF
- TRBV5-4 CASSLERGGIDTQYF
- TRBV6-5 CASSYSRYTEAFF
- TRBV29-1 CSVVRQGVEKLFF
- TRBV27 CASSSYGVNTGELFF
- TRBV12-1 CASRYKGQGAYEQYF
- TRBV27 CASSPVYGYTEAFF
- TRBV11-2 CASSLGVSPLHF
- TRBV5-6 CASSLELQGYEQYF
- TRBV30 CAWLRSDRVNTEAFF
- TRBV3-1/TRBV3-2 CASSHHQGADTQYF
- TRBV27 CASSSPGTGDYGYTF
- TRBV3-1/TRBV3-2 CASRGGRTEAFF
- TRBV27 CASTPNRAYGYTF
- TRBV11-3 CASSLGRETDTQYF
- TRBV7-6 CASSLWAHAAGELFF
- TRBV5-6 CASSSLGQVSGNTIYF
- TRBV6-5 CASSYLPGRMNTEAFF
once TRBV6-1 CASSETGLESYGYTF
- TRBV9 CASRKEGGFYGYTF
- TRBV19 CASSPDRNQPQHF
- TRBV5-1 CAVAGGLITDTQYF